This T cell receptor (beta chain) was retrieved from a study of Ad26.COV2.S vaccination and SARS-CoV-2 variants. The repertoire was sequenced with immunoSEQ multiplex PCR; TCRdb's copy has only in-frame clones and lacks some. The sample has hundreds of thousands of clones; 87% are singletons. Noted treatment: around 19 received Ad26.COV2.S at low or high dose, single or two shots; 5 received placebo; per-sample allocation not given. Day 63 after the first vaccine or placebo injection was the time point for sampling. This clone has ten or more counts. V was clipped by 5 bases and J by 2 bases; unmatched bases: 4. The CDR3 has 14 residues. CDR1 is GTSNPN and CDR2 is SVGIG in the germline V gene (reference sequence).

The receptor's source is a person between 18 and 60 years old who received the Ad26.COV2.S COVID-19 vaccine or a placebo. The rearrangement joins TRBV30 to TRBJ1-3, with 9 positions matching TRBD1. The sequencing here drew on peripheral blood, taken in a trial of Ad26.COV2.S vaccine versus placebo. This chain's CDR3 is CAWETGGTGNTIYF. The CDR3 coding sequence is TGTGCCTGGGAGACAGGGGGGACTGGAAACACCATATATTTT.